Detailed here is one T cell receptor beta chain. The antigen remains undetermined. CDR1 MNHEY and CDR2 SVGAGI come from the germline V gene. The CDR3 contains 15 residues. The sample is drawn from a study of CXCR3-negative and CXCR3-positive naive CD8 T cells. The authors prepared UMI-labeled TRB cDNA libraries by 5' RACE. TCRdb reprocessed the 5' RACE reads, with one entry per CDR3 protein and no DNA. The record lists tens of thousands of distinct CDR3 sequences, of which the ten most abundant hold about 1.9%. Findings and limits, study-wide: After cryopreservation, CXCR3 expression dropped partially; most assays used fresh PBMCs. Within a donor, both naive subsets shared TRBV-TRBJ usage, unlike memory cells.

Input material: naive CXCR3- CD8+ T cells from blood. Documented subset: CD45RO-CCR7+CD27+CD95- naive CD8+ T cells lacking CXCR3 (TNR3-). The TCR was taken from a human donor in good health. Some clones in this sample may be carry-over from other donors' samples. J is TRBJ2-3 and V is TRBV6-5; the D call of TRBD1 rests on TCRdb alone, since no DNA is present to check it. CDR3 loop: CASSASGPRTDTQYF.